These 14 T cell receptor beta chains came from one sample sequenced in a study of OX40 agonist ivuxolimab in advanced cancers. Profiled with immunoSEQ multiplex PCR; TCRdb holds only in-frame clones, not every one. The sample holds about 58,000 clones, around 84% seen once. The source was CD4+ or CD8+ T cells sorted from blood, collected in a trial of the OX40 agonist ivuxolimab. The source of these receptors is an adult with an advanced solid tumor such as melanoma, head and neck, liver or kidney cancer.

Only one count was recorded for this clone. The chain carries TRBV27 and TRBJ2-5; possible D gene TRBD2, 7 bases. The V gene's germline CDR1 is MNHEY and CDR2 SMNVEV (reference sequence). CDR3 length equals 19 residues. V was shortened by 5 bases and J by 4 bases, with 29 bases between the two germline ends. CDR3 sequence reads: CASSPGGHLLGGALETQYF. The CDR3 DNA reads TGTGCCAGCAGTCCCGGGGGACACTTATTGGGGGGGGCCTTAGAGACCCAGTACTTC.

The V and J genes are TRBV19 and TRBJ2-2, with a weak D call TRBD1 (5 bases). Per the germline V gene, CDR1 is LNHDA and CDR2 is SQIVND (reference sequence). V dropped 10 bases and J dropped 0 bases, with 6 bases sitting between them. The CDR3 sequence is 12 residues long. CDR3 loop: CATGTNTGELFF. The CDR3 DNA reads TGTGCCACAGGGACGAACACCGGGGAGCTGTTTTTT.

This clone was found once. The V gene is TRBV7-2, the J gene TRBJ2-7; 14 bases line up with TRBD2. This CDR3 comprises 15 residues. The germline V gene encodes CDR1 SGHTA and CDR2 FQGNSA. The J segment lost 2 bases and the V segment lost 6 bases, leaving 3 bases of the junction unmatched. For the CDR3, the DNA is TGTGCCAGCAGATTGGGACTAGCGGGGGCCTACGAGCAGTACTTC. Protein: CASRLGLAGAYEQYF.

The chain is built from TRBV5-1 and TRBJ2-5; 8 bases agree with TRBD1. Germline CDR1 reads SGHRS; CDR2 reads YFSETQ. The junction had 5 bases not matched to a gene; V was cut back by 3 bases and J by 1 base. This CDR3 region has 15 residues. The CDR3 loop reads CASSWGTGTQETQYF. CDR3 DNA sequence: TGCGCCAGCAGCTGGGGGACAGGTACCCAAGAGACCCAGTACTTC.

CDR3 bases: TGTGCCAGTAGTCTCCCCATGGGGGGCAGGGGCTACACCTTC. Amino acid sequence: CASSLPMGGRGYTF. The rearrangement uses TRBV19 and TRBJ1-2, with a possible D match to TRBD1 (6 bases). The V gene's germline CDR1 is LNHDA and CDR2 SQIVND (reference sequence). V lost 5 bases and J lost 8, with 18 bases in between. This CDR3 has 14 residues.

The chain combines TRBV11-2 with TRBJ1-2; possible D gene TRBD1, 5 bases. The CDR3 totals 13 residues. CDR1 is SGHAT and CDR2 is FQNNGV in the germline V gene. Trimming cost V 5 bases and J 3 bases, with 10 bases left between them. The CDR3 protein is CASSPGTYYGYTF. The CDR3 bases are TGTGCCAGCAGCCCAGGGACCTACTATGGCTACACCTTC. The whole variable domain, remainder taken from reference TRBV11-2 and TRBJ1-2, is EAGVAQSPRYKIIEKRQSVAFWCNPISGHATLYWYQQILGQGPKLLIQFQNNGVVDDSQLPKDRFSAERLKGVDSTLKIQPAKLEDSAVYLCASSPGTYYGYTFGSGTRLTVV.

The gene calls are TRBV28 and TRBJ1-3, with D possibly matching TRBD1 (5 bases). V lost 1 base and J lost 2, with 12 bases in between. The germline V gene has CDR1 MDHEN and CDR2 SYDVKM. CDR3 length equals 16 residues. The CDR3 sequence: CASSLLAGGAGNTIYF. DNA of the CDR3: TGTGCCAGCAGTTTATTGGCGGGGGGAGCTGGAAACACCATATATTTT.

V is TRBV27 and J is TRBJ2-4, with TRBD1 matching over 7 bases. The V gene end was trimmed by 6 bases and the J gene end by 6 bases; junction bases not matched to a gene: 8. Germline values: CDR1 MNHEY, CDR2 SMNVEV (reference sequence). This CDR3 is 14 amino acids long. Here the CDR3 DNA reads TGTGCCAGCAGCCCACAGGGGAAGGGAAACATTCAGTACTTC. It translates to CASSPQGKGNIQYF.

As regards this clone: The sample contains more than one DNA sequence encoding this CDR3. The rearrangement links TRBV7-2 to TRBJ2-7, with TRBD1 identical over 12 bases. This CDR3 has 15 amino acids. The germline gives CDR1 SGHTA, CDR2 FQGNSA. J lost 7 bases, V lost 0 bases, and 4 bases had no gene match. CDR3 coding DNA: TGTGCCAGCAGCTTAGCGGGACAGGGGGCTTATGAGCAGTACTTC. This codes for CASSLAGQGAYEQYF. Full variable domain (remainder filled in from reference TRBV7-2 and TRBJ2-7): GAGVSQSPSNKVTEKGKDVELRCDPISGHTALYWYRQSLGQGLEFLIYFQGNSAPDKSGLPSDRFSAERTGGSVSTLTIQRTQQEDSAVYLCASSLAGQGAYEQYFGPGTRLTVT.

The V call is TRBV6-1, the J call TRBJ2-7; 10 nucleotides match TRBD1. V was pared by 8 bases and J by 6 bases, with 10 bases of the junction left unmatched. CDR1 MNHNS and CDR2 SASEGT come from the germline V gene. The CDR3 covers 14 residues. This CDR3 is CASGTGTGVTEQYF. CDR3 DNA sequence: TGTGCCAGCGGAACCGGGACAGGGGTCACCGAGCAGTACTTC.

This clone was recorded once. The sample carries other DNA sequences with the same CDR3. The V and J genes are TRBV18 and TRBJ2-7; 9 nucleotides line up with TRBD1. With 5 bases clipped from V and 1 base from J, the junction kept 6 bases outside the gene matches. CDR3 length: 15 residues. The germline V gene encodes CDR1 KGHSH and CDR2 LQKENI. In nucleotides, the CDR3 is TGTGCCAGCTCAACGGGACAGGGACGATCCTACGAGCAGTACTTC. Translation gives CASSTGQGRSYEQYF.

The chain employs TRBV19 and TRBJ2-3, with 7 bases matching TRBD2. The CDR3 loop spans 14 amino acids. J lost 2 bases, V lost 10 bases, and 9 bases had no gene match. CDR1 is LNHDA and CDR2 is SQIVND in the germline V gene (reference sequence). In DNA form, the CDR3 reads TGTGCCACCCAGGGAGGGGTGTTCACAGATACGCAGTATTTT. As protein: CATQGGVFTDTQYF.

This clone has more than one count but fewer than ten. This rearrangement joins TRBV18 to TRBJ2-7; D uncertain. The germline gives CDR1 KGHSH, CDR2 LQKENI. The CDR3 extends over 12 amino acids. V was pared by 4 bases and J by 3 bases, with 7 bases between. This chain's CDR3 is CASSRAGYEQYF. The DNA of the CDR3 is TGTGCCAGCTCACGGGCCGGCTACGAGCAGTACTTC.

DNA of the CDR3: TGTGCCAGCAGCGCCGACAGGGGGCAAAGGGGAAATGAAAAACTGTTTTTT. This encodes CASSADRGQRGNEKLFF. V is TRBV5-6 and J is TRBJ1-4; 10 positions match TRBD1. Unmatched junction bases numbered 11, after V lost 4 bases and J lost 5 bases. The CDR3 contains 17 residues. CDR1 SGHDT and CDR2 YYEEEE come from the germline V gene.